This TCR beta chain was sequenced for a study of cytomegalovirus exposure and HLA in healthy donors listed by TCRdb under 2017. Context from the whole study: In an earlier analysis of under 750 of the donors, 276 Gb of sequence data and 117 million unique TCR beta sequences from 150 million to 200 million T cells were reported. In a later genetic analysis, genome-wide SNP genotypes for 398 of the 666 donors were used, and that subset was treated as a discovery cohort. To predict cytomegalovirus infection status, the study brought together high-throughput TCR immunosequencing, statistical association of individual TCRs with disease status, and machine learning. The study aimed to test whether signatures of past pathogen exposure could be identified by cataloging public T cell receptors. In an earlier analysis of roughly 580 of the donors, high-throughput TCR beta sequencing was used to judge whether each TCR beta V gene segment behaved as functional or pseudogenic. Of the roughly 430 genotyped donors, around 81% fell in the genetic ancestry cluster associated with self-reported Caucasian donors. Because of strong linkage in the cohort, roughly five DR-DQ haplotypes were treated as single units for association and clustering. A later analysis re-examined previously published TCR beta repertoires from more than 600 donors and added high-resolution HLA genotyping to investigate patterns of TCR occurrence. HLA typing covered class I and class II loci at four-digit resolution. Alongside the repertoire data, information on donor age, sex, ethnicity and CMV serostatus was compiled. The study used immunosequencing to profile the T cell repertoires of 666 subjects and linked those repertoires to cytomegalovirus serostatus. Rather than drawing on any new phenotypic data, the later analysis identified candidate immune exposures from TCR beta sequences and the way those sequences occurred across donors. Across under 500 genotyped donors of the cohort, an average of about 220,000 unique TCR beta nucleotide sequences per donor were sequenced, and 15% to 20% of those sequences were non-productive. Typing coverage varied by locus: about 620-630 donors for A, B, C, DRB1 and DQB1; under 550 for DQA1; nearly 610 for DPA1; around 490 for DPB1. Approximately 300 gigabases of sequencing data and roughly 81 million unique TCR sequences made up an early release that covered approximately 700 HLA-typed donors. In addition to the first cohort of hundreds of subjects, a separate validation cohort of about 120 different subjects was used. All discovery cohort repertoires had been generated using a single sequencing platform. What the work shows at the level of the full study, not this receptor alone: In a later analysis, HLA-associated TCR beta chains showed more clonal expansion and lower generation probabilities than non-associated chains that were equally common. A further reported finding was that TCR beta sequences accurately predicted the HLA-A and HLA-B alleles for most subjects in the first cohort. CMV serostatus was the only immune exposure information available for the cohort. A group of highly shared sequence variants was considered likely to be a technical artifact of the sequencing pipeline. In a later analysis, the rate of TCR association differed among HLA loci, with DRB1 alleles having the most associated TCRs and HLA-C alleles having the fewest. Approximately 16 rarely observed V segments, including chromosome 9 orphons, were excluded from the earlier analysis of some 590 of the donors because counts were too low. In a later analysis, several top co-occurrence clusters were reported to appear linked to parvovirus B19, influenza, CMV and Epstein-Barr virus. According to the authors, the approach could potentially be generalized to other disease states and immunological phenotypes. The study listed 164 TCR beta chains as associated with cytomegalovirus. According to a later genetic analysis, donors in an Asian-associated ancestry cluster had fewer N-insertions in productive TCRs than the roughly 660-donor mean. In a later analysis, 15,000 to 20,000 TCR beta sequences were associated with specific HLA alleles at a false discovery rate of 0.05. In an earlier analysis of some 640 of the donors, most TCR beta V segments were observed in productive rearrangements about 90% or about 30% of the time, broadly matching IMGT annotations. In a later analysis, most CMV-associated TCR beta chains were found to appear HLA-restricted, with HLA associations seemingly driven largely by CMV exposure. Correlated functional status among segregating V segments might reflect linkage disequilibrium, but an unknown experimental factor could not be ruled out. V-gene and J-gene trimming of TCR beta chains was associated with a missense DCLRE1C variant in a later genetic analysis, and the association was replicated in an independent cohort. Across donors, most TCR sequences were observed very rarely, whereas some public TCRs were present in many individuals. Sequencing depth was assumed to be roughly uniform across donors in the presence/absence analyses, though that assumption may not hold. In both the original and validation cohorts, the classifier was reported to diagnose cytomegalovirus status with high specificity and sensitivity. A few of the identified cytomegalovirus-associated TCR beta chains were confirmed in vitro to be specific for cytomegalovirus antigens. In this cohort, only TCR beta chains were sequenced, and detectable features were limited by the absence of alpha or paired-chain data. HLA typing was unavailable for some donors at each locus, so association tests used only the typed subset. Assigning TCR associations to individual alleles was difficult when HLA alleles, especially DR and DQ, strongly co-occurred.

The cohort comprised 670 or so healthy bone marrow donors. At the time of sampling, all cohort members were nominally healthy, though unrecorded immune exposures were likely present. The donor tested CMV seropositive, placing the donor among the 290 or so seropositive members of the cohort. Each donor provided a peripheral blood sample, and peripheral blood mononuclear cells were used for TCR beta sequencing. The Qiagen DNeasy Blood Extraction Kit was used to extract genomic DNA from the blood cell samples. The library was generated by the immunoSEQ multiplex PCR assay. The multiplex PCR relied on a mix of 60 forward primers for TCR Vbeta segments and 13 reverse primers for TCR Jbeta segments. Amplification of the CDR3 region of rearranged TCR beta genes was performed with a multiplex PCR assay on genomic DNA. The Illumina HiSeq System was used to sequence the amplified TCR beta libraries as 87-base-pair reads. Per the original workflow: A later analysis counted tens of millions of unique TCR beta chains across the roughly 700 repertoires, and some 11 million of these chains were shared by at least two donors. A nearest-neighbor algorithm error-corrected the raw reads and collapsed the reads into unique sequences, merging closely related sequences to remove PCR and sequencing errors. CDR3 sequences were aligned to IMGT reference sequences to assign V, D and J gene segments. Each retained sequence needed at least a six-nucleotide match to both a V gene segment and a J gene segment. A rearrangement counted as productive if the CDR3 had no stop codons and remained in frame with V and J, and every other rearrangement counted as non-productive. Following IMGT convention, CDR3 was defined as the stretch from the second conserved V-encoded cysteine to the conserved J-encoded phenylalanine. In an earlier analysis of around 540 of the donors, sequences lacking an unambiguous match to a single V gene segment were excluded. An earlier analysis of 587 of the donors classified V segments as functional when productive rearrangements were above 56.7% and as segregating when the standard deviation between donors was above 5%. A statistical classification framework was built to diagnose cytomegalovirus status from the catalog of TCR beta chain sequences. In a later analysis, TCR nucleotide sequences were compared against IMGT/GENE-DB human TR gene sequences so that V and J genes could be assigned. The TCRdist pipeline was used in a later analysis to assign CDR3 sequences and most-parsimonious VDJ recombination scenarios. In a later analysis, every TCR beta chain was defined by the combination of its CDR3 amino acid sequence and its V-gene family, and reads without a unique V-gene family were dropped. As a way to deal with suspected cross-contamination and a sequencing artifact, a later analysis dropped approximately 570 nucleotide sequences that were highly shared and had low generation probability. In a later analysis, a clonal expansion index was calculated for each public chain from normalized within-repertoire ranks of inferred template counts. In a later analysis, generation probabilities were computed using a VDJ recombination model fitted to out-of-frame rearrangements, and the results were checked against IGoR. A later analysis scored TCR-TCR, TCR-HLA and TCR-CMV co-occurrence with hypergeometric tests, applying a repertoire-size bias correction to TCR pairs. False discovery rates were estimated in a later analysis by permuting HLA or CMV assignments 20 times. In a later analysis, co-occurring TCRs were grouped with DBSCAN, and TCRdist sequence similarity was added when clustering was performed within HLA-allele-positive subsets. For co-occurrence clustering, repertoires with fewer than 30,000 or more than 120,000 public chains were excluded, along with four to six repertoires with anomalous nucleotide sharing. TCRdb re-hosts the immuneACCESS table, in-frame sequences only. Its copies lack some clones; in the studies checked, an unresolved V gene accounts for under half of them, and the cause for the rest is not known. Clonal size and the V and J genes are those of that table, whereas D and trimming came from the DNA. Here the sample has more than 130,000 clones; about 80% occur a single time. The ten top clones hold more than 4% of the sample.

Points on this clone: Its antigen target is currently unknown. No base quality information exists; no much larger clone differs at one position.

Sequenced material: PBMCs. The clonotype was recovered from a man between 35 and 55 years old in good health and CMV-seropositive.

The encoded CDR3 is CASSLEQGNAQFF. The nucleotides are TGTGCCAGCAGCTTAGAACAGGGAAACGCGCAGTTCTTC. The chain is encoded by TRBV7-6 joined to TRBJ2-1; D gene: possibly TRBD1, on 6 matching bases. From the cysteine up to the phenylalanine, the CDR3 has a length of 13 residues. Just the 39-base CDR3 DNA is kept, in frame starting at base 1. The germline V gene sets CDR1 to SGHVS and CDR2 to FNYEAQ. The germline ends are 13 bases apart after V is trimmed by 1 base and J by 12 bases.